The 8 T cell receptor beta chains below come from one sample, sequenced in a study of blood T cell repertoires in COVID-19 (dated by TCRdb to the early 2020s). The method behind the library was the immunoSEQ multiplex PCR assay. The source is immuneACCESS, and TCRdb retained only in-frame sequences with V and J called. Part of the clones is not carried over; for the studies checked, unresolved V genes explain less than half of this, and the remainder is unexplained. The sample data list roughly 150,000 clones, and around 87% of these were observed just once. The ten largest clonotypes hold over 2% of the sample. Source material: peripheral blood. Receptors originate from a woman over 75 with COVID-19, enrolled during active disease.

This clone was counted a single time. Its ends do not fully match the called genes, so a read error is possible. This sequence joins TRBV4-2 and TRBJ2-7; possibly TRBD2 for D (5 bases). There are 16 residues in the CDR3. Germline loops: CDR1 LGHNA, CDR2 YNFKEQ. The CDR3 nucleotides are TGTGCCAGCAGCCAAGAGAGTACTAGACTAAACTACGGGCAGTACTTC. Protein sequence: CASSQESTRLNYGQYF.

The chain has TRBV7-2 and TRBJ1-2; 7 nucleotides line up with TRBD1. After removal of 3 bases from V and 8 bases from J, the junction contained 12 bases not matched to a gene. The CDR3 spans 15 residues. Germline V gene data show CDR1 as SGHTA and CDR2 as FQGNSA. DNA of the CDR3: TGTGCCAGCAGCTTGACGGGGACAGACCTACGCGGCTACACCTTC. Translation: CASSLTGTDLRGYTF. The full variable domain, its missing parts supplied by reference TRBV7-2 and TRBJ1-2, is GAGVSQSPSNKVTEKGKDVELRCDPISGHTALYWYRQSLGQGLEFLIYFQGNSAPDKSGLPSDRFSAERTGGSVSTLTIQRTQQEDSAVYLCASSLTGTDLRGYTFGSGTRLTVV.

The J gene is TRBJ1-2, the V gene TRBV12-3 or TRBV12-4, with D perhaps TRBD1 (6 bases). The CDR3 covers 13 residues. Trimming left V 3 bases short and J 7 bases short, with 12 bases between. The CDR3 loop is CASSFPGVSGYTF. The DNA of the CDR3 is TGTGCCAGCAGTTTTCCAGGGGTCTCTGGCTACACCTTC.

The chain has TRBV4-3 and TRBJ2-2, with a tentative D call TRBD2 (6 bases). This CDR3 spans 16 amino acids. Germline V gene data show CDR1 as LGHNA and CDR2 as YSLEER. The V and J ends lost 0 bases and 3 bases respectively, with 11 bases between them. The DNA for the CDR3 is TGCGCCAGCAGCCAAGAACTAGCACTATACACCGGGGAGCTGTTTTTT. Residues: CASSQELALYTGELFF.

This clone has a single count. The chain uses TRBV19 and TRBJ1-1; D possibly corresponds to TRBD1 (5 bases). Germline V gene lookup returns CDR1 LNHDA and CDR2 SQIVND (reference sequence). The CDR3 covers 13 residues. V shed 0 bases and J shed 4 bases, with 6 bases lying between them. The CDR3, as DNA: TGTGCCAGTAGTATAGACAGGGTCACTGAAGCTTTCTTT. This encodes CASSIDRVTEAFF.

The rearrangement joins TRBV19 to TRBJ1-2; D gene ambiguous. This CDR3 has 15 residues. CDR1 and CDR2 from the germline V gene are LNHDA and SQIVND (reference sequence). Trimming left V 0 bases short and J 2 bases short, with 10 bases between. CDR3 DNA sequence: TGTGCCAGTAGTATAGATCTTGGGGAGAACTATGGCTACACCTTC. Protein sequence: CASSIDLGENYGYTF.

This chain connects TRBV19 to TRBJ1-5, with 10 bases matching TRBD1. The V gene end was trimmed by 5 bases and the J gene end by 3 bases; junction bases not matched to a gene: 7. Germline lookup yields CDR1 LNHDA and CDR2 SQIVND (reference sequence). The CDR3 totals 16 residues. The CDR3 reads CASSPWTGGLNQPQHF. As DNA, the CDR3 is TGTGCCAGTAGTCCATGGACAGGGGGACTCAATCAGCCCCAGCATTTT.

The genes are TRBV19 and TRBJ2-7; 9 nucleotides line up with TRBD1. J lost 3 bases, V lost 3 bases, and 6 bases had no gene match. The CDR3 has 15 amino acids. CDR1 is LNHDA and CDR2 is SQIVND in the germline V gene (reference sequence). This CDR3 reads CASSMTGTGYYEQYF. The CDR3 nucleotides are TGTGCCAGTAGTATGACCGGGACAGGGTACTACGAGCAGTACTTC.